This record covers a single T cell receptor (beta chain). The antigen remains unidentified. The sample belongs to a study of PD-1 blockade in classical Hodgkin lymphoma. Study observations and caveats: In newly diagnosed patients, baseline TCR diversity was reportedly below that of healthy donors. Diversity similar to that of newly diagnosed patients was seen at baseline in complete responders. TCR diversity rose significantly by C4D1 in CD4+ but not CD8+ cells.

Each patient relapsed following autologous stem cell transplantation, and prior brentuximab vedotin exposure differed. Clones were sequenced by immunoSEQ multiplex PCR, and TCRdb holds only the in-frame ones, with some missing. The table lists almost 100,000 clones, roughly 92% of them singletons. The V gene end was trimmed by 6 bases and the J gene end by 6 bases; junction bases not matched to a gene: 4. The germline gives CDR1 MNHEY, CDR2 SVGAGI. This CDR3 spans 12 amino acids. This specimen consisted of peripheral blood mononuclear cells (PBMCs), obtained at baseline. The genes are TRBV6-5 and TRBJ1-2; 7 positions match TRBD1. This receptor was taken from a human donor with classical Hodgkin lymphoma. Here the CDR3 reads CASRRQGHGYTF. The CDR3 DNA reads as TGTGCCAGCAGGCGACAGGGACATGGCTACACCTTC.